The next 23 T cell receptor beta chains were all read from a single sample in a study of blood T cell repertoires in COVID-19. Here immunoSEQ multiplex PCR was the method, and the copy in TCRdb shows in-frame clones only, minus some. The data show 65,000 to 90,000 clones, roughly 80% seen once. Sequenced: peripheral blood. These receptors came from a man between 65 and 79 years old with COVID-19, enrolled during active disease.

This rearrangement joins TRBV6-5 to TRBJ1-4; possibly TRBD1 for D (6 bases). The CDR3 consists of 15 residues. CDR1 is MNHEY and CDR2 is SVGAGI in the germline V gene. V lost 4 bases and J lost 7, with 16 bases in between. CDR3: CASSSRAQTGEKLFF. Written as DNA, the CDR3 is TGTGCCAGCAGTTCACGGGCCCAGACAGGTGAAAAACTGTTTTTT.

The V gene is TRBV6-5, the J gene TRBJ2-7; TRBD2 aligns across 13 bases. Germline V gene lookup returns CDR1 MNHEY and CDR2 SVGAGI. The CDR3 runs 13 residues. V lost 5 bases to trimming and J lost 10 bases; unmatched junction nucleotides: 5. DNA for the CDR3: TGTGCCAGCAGTCGGACTAGCGGGGGTTCTCAGTACTTC. It codes for CASSRTSGGSQYF.

The table lists this clone with a few counts. The rearrangement links TRBV4-3 to TRBJ2-1, with 8 bases that match TRBD2. Germline V gene lookup returns CDR1 LGHNA and CDR2 YSLEER. This CDR3 has 19 amino acids. After removal of 1 base from V and 0 bases from J, the junction contained 11 bases not matched to a gene. CDR3 sequence: CASSQVGLAGRSSYNEQFF. CDR3 bases: TGCGCCAGCAGCCAAGTGGGGCTAGCGGGCCGCAGCTCCTACAATGAGCAGTTCTTC.

CDR3 sequence (DNA): TGCGCCAGCAGGGCGGGACAGGGTAGCGGGGAGCAGTACTTC. It translates to CASRAGQGSGEQYF. The chain recombines TRBV5-1 with TRBJ2-7; 9 bases align to TRBD1. Germline CDR1 SGHRS, CDR2 YFSETQ. The J segment lost 7 bases and the V segment lost 5 bases, leaving 10 bases of the junction unmatched. CDR3 length: 14 residues.

This rearrangement joins TRBV5-1 to TRBJ2-2; the match to TRBD1 covers 7 bases. V dropped 0 bases and J dropped 0; count of bases not matched to a gene: 2. The CDR3 covers 16 residues. Germline loops: CDR1 SGHRS, CDR2 YFSETQ. CDR3 nucleotides: TGCGCCAGCAGCTTGGGACAGGGCACGAACACCGGGGAGCTGTTTTTT. Translation: CASSLGQGTNTGELFF.

The chain employs TRBV5-4 and TRBJ2-1, with D hard to call. V was pared by 0 bases and J by 0 bases, with 4 bases between. Looked up from germline, CDR1 is SGHNT and CDR2 is YYREEE (reference sequence). This CDR3 is built from 14 residues. CDR3 DNA: TGTGCCAGCAGCTTGGACAGCTCCTACAATGAGCAGTTCTTC. Translating gives CASSLDSSYNEQFF. Filled out from reference TRBV5-4 and TRBJ2-1, the complete variable domain reads ETGVTQSPTHLIKTRGQQVTLRCSSQSGHNTVSWYQQALGQGPQFIFQYYREEENGRGNFPPRFSGLQFPNYSSELNVNALELDDSALYLCASSLDSSYNEQFFGPGTRLTVL.

This clone was seen only a few times. The V gene is TRBV7-9, the J gene TRBJ2-1, with 8 bases that match TRBD1. From germline, CDR1 is SEHNR and CDR2 FQNEAQ (reference sequence). This CDR3 comprises 18 residues. V lost 5 bases and J lost 6; bases outside the gene matches: 18. In DNA form, the CDR3 reads TGTGCCAGCAGCCATTCCTACTCCCGGGACAGGACTTCCAATGAGCAGTTCTTC. Translated: CASSHSYSRDRTSNEQFF.

This clone has more than one count but fewer than ten. V is TRBV20-1 and J is TRBJ2-1, with D perhaps matching TRBD2 (5 bases). The V end was cut by 3 bases, the J end by 6 bases, with 15 bases between. CDR1 and CDR2 (germline): DFQATT, SNEGSKA (reference sequence). The length of the CDR3 is 14 residues. CDR3 sequence (DNA): TGCAGTGCTAGTCGGGTAGCGCGACCCAATGAGCAGTTCTTC. It encodes CSASRVARPNEQFF.

The V call is TRBV6-1, the J call TRBJ1-5; 9 positions agree with TRBD1. The trim removed 7 bases at V and 3 bases at J, leaving 7 bases unmatched. This CDR3 comprises 15 residues. Looked up from germline, CDR1 is MNHNS and CDR2 is SASEGT. CDR3 in amino acids: CASKSRDRVNQPQHF. CDR3 nucleotides: TGTGCCAGCAAGAGCCGGGACAGGGTCAATCAGCCCCAGCATTTT.

On this clone: The same CDR3 is also encoded by other DNA sequences in this sample. The gene calls are TRBV6-5 and TRBJ2-2, with 8 bases lining up with TRBD1. The V segment lost 4 bases and the J segment 3 bases; nucleotides outside the gene matches: 4. The CDR3 consists of 15 residues. CDR1 is MNHEY, CDR2 SVGAGI, per germline. The CDR3 is CASSSQGAYTGELFF. Written as DNA, the CDR3 is TGTGCCAGCAGTTCTCAGGGGGCGTACACCGGGGAGCTGTTTTTT.

This chain joins TRBV4-2 and TRBJ2-1; TRBD2 agrees at 8 bases. V lost 0 bases to trimming and J lost 4 bases; unmatched junction nucleotides: 2. This CDR3 spans 15 amino acids. Germline V gives CDR1 LGHNA, CDR2 YNFKEQ. The CDR3 nucleotides read TGTGCCAGCAGCCAAGACGTAGCGGGATACAATGAGCAGTTCTTC. Translating gives CASSQDVAGYNEQFF.

The CDR3 reads CASSQGPSSTDTQYF. The CDR3 DNA reads as TGTGCCAGTTCCCAGGGGCCTTCTAGCACAGATACGCAGTATTTT. J is TRBJ2-3 and V is TRBV19, with D perhaps matching TRBD1 (6 bases). Per germline, CDR1 LNHDA and CDR2 SQIVND (reference sequence). V gave up 8 bases and J gave up 0 bases, with 15 bases separating them. This CDR3 region has 15 residues.

Remarks on this clone: This may be a read error: a much more frequent sequence differs by one nucleotide. The chain has TRBV7-9 and TRBJ1-1, with TRBD1 matching over 7 bases. Trimming removed 3 bases from V and 2 bases from J; junction bases left unmatched: 3. CDR1 and CDR2 (germline): SEHNR, FQNEAQ (reference sequence). The CDR3 has 14 amino acids. This chain's CDR3 is CASSLSGGNTEAFF. The CDR3 bases are TGTGCCAGCAGCTTGTCAGGGGGAAACACTGAAGCTTTCTTT.

The chain carries TRBV5-4 and TRBJ1-2, with TRBD1 matching 10 bases. The CDR3 has 14 residues. Trimming at V came to 4 bases and at J to 3 bases, leaving 3 bases not matched to a gene. Per the germline V gene, CDR1 is SGHNT and CDR2 is YYREEE (reference sequence). The CDR3 nucleotides are TGTGCCAGCAGCCGGGACAGGGGTGACTATGGCTACACCTTC. The encoded protein is CASSRDRGDYGYTF.

V is TRBV10-3 and J is TRBJ2-7; D is perhaps TRBD1 (6 bases). Per the germline V gene, CDR1 is ENHRY and CDR2 is SYGVKD. V was trimmed by 4 bases and J by 6 bases, leaving 10 bases between them. The CDR3 is 12 residues long. This chain's CDR3 is CAISVGAGEQYF. The DNA for the CDR3 is TGTGCCATCAGTGTGGGGGCAGGCGAGCAGTACTTC.

The chain joins TRBV29-1 to TRBJ2-1; D is unclear. V was clipped by 5 bases and J by 3 bases, with 8 bases between them. The CDR3 has 12 residues. CDR1 is SQVTM, CDR2 ANQGSEA, per germline. The CDR3: CSVSAGYNEQFF. The DNA for the CDR3 is TGCAGCGTTTCGGCAGGCTACAATGAGCAGTTCTTC.

The rearrangement uses TRBV6-5 and TRBJ1-1; 8 nucleotides align to TRBD1. The CDR3 extends over 15 amino acids. The V gene's germline CDR1 is MNHEY and CDR2 SVGAGI. V lost 7 bases to trimming and J lost 2 bases; unmatched junction nucleotides: 9. Here the CDR3 reads CASIPDRASNTEAFF. The CDR3 coding sequence is TGTGCCAGCATTCCGGACAGGGCGAGTAACACTGAAGCTTTCTTT.

This clone has a handful of counts. The rearrangement links TRBV4-2 to TRBJ1-2, with D possibly matching TRBD1 (5 bases). Looked up from germline, CDR1 is LGHNA and CDR2 is YNFKEQ. The V and J ends lost 0 bases and 5 bases respectively, with 7 bases between them. The CDR3 sequence is 13 residues long. The chain's CDR3 is CASSQESGYGYTF. CDR3 sequence (DNA): TGTGCCAGCAGCCAAGAATCAGGGTATGGCTACACCTTC.

The gene calls are TRBV25-1 and TRBJ2-7; the match to TRBD2 covers 7 bases. From germline, CDR1 is MGHDK and CDR2 SYGVNS. The CDR3 sequence is 14 residues long. J gave up 3 bases and V 2 bases, and 4 bases lay outside the gene matches. The CDR3 coding sequence is TGTGCCAGCAGTGAAAGCCTAGCGGACTACGAGCAGTACTTC. Translation: CASSESLADYEQYF.

V usage is TRBV11-1 and J usage is TRBJ2-1, with D possibly TRBD2 on 6 matching bases. Germline values: CDR1 SGHAT, CDR2 FQDESV (reference sequence). Between the trimmed V and J ends, which lost 1 base and 0 bases, there was a span of 10 bases. This CDR3 spans 16 amino acids. In nucleotides, the CDR3 is TGTGCCAGCAGCTTAGGGCGGGATTTCTCCTACAATGAGCAGTTCTTC. Amino acid sequence: CASSLGRDFSYNEQFF.

This chain uses TRBV6-4 with TRBJ2-2; D not resolved. Germline lookup yields CDR1 MRHNA and CDR2 SNTAGT. The V and J ends lost 6 bases and 1 base respectively, with 9 bases between them. This CDR3 spans 14 amino acids. CDR3 coding DNA: TGTGCCAGCAGCCCCGTACAGAACACCGGGGAGCTGTTTTTT. Its translation is CASSPVQNTGELFF.

CDR3 loop: CATGHSPENQPQHF. The CDR3 nucleotides read TGTGCCACGGGACACTCCCCCGAAAATCAGCCCCAGCATTTT. The chain couples TRBV28 to TRBJ1-5, with D possibly TRBD1 on 6 matching bases. V was cut by 10 bases and J by 4 bases, with 17 bases left in between. The CDR3 covers 14 residues. Per germline, CDR1 MDHEN and CDR2 SYDVKM. Together with reference TRBV28 and TRBJ1-5, the CDR3 gives the full variable domain: DVKVTQSSRYLVKRTGEKVFLECVQDMDHENMFWYRQDPGLGLRLIYFSYDVKMKEKGDIPEGYSVSREKKERFSLILESASTNQTSMYLCATGHSPENQPQHFGDGTRLSIL.

J is TRBJ2-5 and V is TRBV7-3; 9 positions match TRBD1. The length of the CDR3 is 14 residues. After removal of 2 bases from V and 5 bases from J, the junction contained 3 bases not matched to a gene. Germline values: CDR1 SGHTA, CDR2 FQGTGA. CDR3 region: CASSLGGTGETQYF. The CDR3 bases are TGTGCCAGCAGCTTAGGGGGGACAGGGGAGACCCAGTACTTC.